What follows are 13 T cell receptor beta chains derived from one specimen sequenced in a study of identical twins (dated by TCRdb to about 2016). Libraries came from 5' RACE. Sequenced using an Illumina HiSeq 2000. TCRdb reprocessed the public reads (quality trimming at Q25 with fastp, clone calling with MiXCR) and kept in-frame beta chains. CDR3 protein sequences are deduplicated, and each keeps its most common genes and DNA. In this sample the table shows approximately 620,000 distinct CDR3 sequences, around 8.6% of which occur a single time. 0.75% to 1% of the sample goes to the ten largest clones. The data also belong to a second study, concerning yellow fever vaccine responses in identical twins.

Sequenced input: PBMCs. These receptor sequences come from a woman aged 18-29 years in good health.

This clonotype was seen at least ten times. The J gene is TRBJ2-7, the V gene TRBV2, with D maybe TRBD1 (6 bases). V lost 0 bases and J lost 7, with 16 bases in between. Germline V lookup: CDR1 SNHLY, CDR2 FYNNEI. The CDR3 spans 15 residues. The CDR3 DNA is TGTGCCAGCAGTGAAGCGCCGGCAGGGGCGTATGAGCAGTACTTC. Its translation: CASSEAPAGAYEQYF.

This clonotype was detected many times. J is TRBJ2-3 and V is TRBV6-5; D perhaps matches TRBD2 (6 bases). Trimming left V 8 bases short and J 5 bases short, with 11 bases between. Germline lookup yields CDR1 MNHEY and CDR2 SVGAGI. The CDR3 loop spans 12 amino acids. CDR3 bases: TGTGCCAGCGGGAGGTTCGGAGATACGCAGTATTTT. Its protein product is CASGRFGDTQYF.

The table lists this clonotype with a few counts. The chain has TRBV29-1 and TRBJ2-3, with 8 positions matching TRBD1. This CDR3 is 16 amino acids long. Germline CDR1 reads SQVTM; CDR2 reads ANQGSEA. The ends lost 1 base at V and 5 bases at J; junction bases unmatched: 11. CDR3 bases: TGCAGCGTTGAAGTCTTGGCAGGGGGCGCGGTAGATACGCAGTATTTT. Translating gives CSVEVLAGGAVDTQYF.

This clonotype has only a few counts. The chain is built from TRBV4-1 and TRBJ2-1, with 11 bases aligning to TRBD2. Looked up from germline, CDR1 is MGHRA and CDR2 is YSYEKL. V lost 4 bases, J lost 4 bases, and 9 bases stayed unmatched. CDR3 size: 17 residues. This CDR3 reads CASSPEPGTSGYNEQFF. The CDR3 nucleotides read TGCGCCAGCAGCCCGGAACCCGGGACTAGCGGTTACAATGAGCAGTTCTTC.

V gene TRBV20-1 combines with J gene TRBJ2-5; 10 bases are a match to TRBD2. The CDR3 sequence is 16 residues long. Germline CDR1 DFQATT, CDR2 SNEGSKA (reference sequence). The J segment lost 3 bases and the V segment lost 5 bases, leaving 12 bases of the junction unmatched. The CDR3 bases are TGCAGTGCTGCCGATTGGATAGCGGGAGGAGAAGAGACCCAGTACTTC. As protein: CSAADWIAGGEETQYF.

The table lists this clonotype with many counts. The gene calls are TRBV27 and TRBJ2-3; D not resolved. The CDR3 has 11 residues. The germline V gene encodes CDR1 MNHEY and CDR2 SMNVEV (reference sequence). Between the trimmed V and J ends, which lost 7 bases and 4 bases, there was a span of 6 bases. Here the CDR3 reads CASTHPDTQYF. The CDR3 nucleotides are TGTGCCAGCACCCACCCAGATACGCAGTATTTT.

This clonotype appeared a few times. The rearrangement joins TRBV27 to TRBJ2-1; TRBD1 is a possible D gene (5 bases). Germline lookup yields CDR1 MNHEY and CDR2 SMNVEV (reference sequence). V lost 7 bases, J lost 6 bases, and 10 bases lay in between. CDR3 size: 12 residues. For the CDR3, the DNA is TGTGCCAGCACCGGAGACAGCAATGAGCAGTTCTTC. Its protein is CASTGDSNEQFF.

This clonotype showed up just a few times. The chain carries TRBV14 and TRBJ1-2; perhaps TRBD1 as D (5 bases). The CDR3 spans 12 residues. V lost 1 base and J lost 7, with 7 bases in between. Germline V CDR1 and CDR2: SGHDN, FVKESK. The CDR3 region has the DNA TGTGCCAGCAGCCAAGCAGGGCCTGGCTACACCTTC. This gives the protein CASSQAGPGYTF.

In its sample, this clonotype was seen many times. The rearrangement joins TRBV3-1 to TRBJ1-2; D unclear. V lost 0 bases and J lost 5, with 13 bases in between. The CDR3 sequence is 15 residues long. Germline CDR1 and CDR2: LGHDT and YNNKEL (reference sequence). CDR3 in DNA: TGTGCCAGCAGCCAAGATGTATTGGCAGTTTATGGCTACACCTTC. It is translated as CASSQDVLAVYGYTF. The whole variable domain, filled in from reference TRBV3-1 and TRBJ1-2, reads DTAVSQTPKYLVTQMGNDKSIKCEQNLGHDTMYWYKQDSKKFLKIMFSYNNKELIINETVPNRFSPKSPDKAHLNLHINSLELGDSAVYFCASSQDVLAVYGYTFGSGTRLTVV.

This clonotype has at least ten counts. This chain connects TRBV12-3 or TRBV12-4 to TRBJ2-7; D unclear. Trimming cost V 2 bases and J 2 bases, with 7 bases left between them. This CDR3 spans 13 amino acids. The CDR3 coding sequence is TGTGCCAGCAGTTTAAAGGGTCCCTACGAGCAGTACTTC. Translation: CASSLKGPYEQYF.

The chain links TRBV3-1 to TRBJ2-2, with 8 bases that match TRBD1. There are 19 residues in the CDR3. After removal of 5 bases from V and 8 bases from J, the junction contained 22 bases not matched to a gene. Germline CDR1 is LGHDT and CDR2 is YNNKEL (reference sequence). Written as DNA, the CDR3 is TGTGCCAGCAGCAAACAGGTCCAGGGGGCGCTTTGGCTACCGGGGGAGCTGTTTTTT. It yields the protein CASSKQVQGALWLPGELFF.

This clonotype was picked up many times. The chain recombines TRBV9 with TRBJ2-5, with 7 bases matching TRBD2. In germline, CDR1 is SGDLS, CDR2 YYNGEE. Trimming took 3 bases from V and 5 from J; bases not matched to a gene: 7. The CDR3 covers 14 residues. CDR3 amino acids: CASSASGTIETQYF. For the CDR3, the DNA is TGTGCCAGCAGCGCCTCCGGGACTATCGAGACCCAGTACTTC.

V gene TRBV5-1 combines with J gene TRBJ2-3; D is perhaps TRBD2 (5 bases). This CDR3 spans 15 amino acids. Germline CDR1 reads SGHRS; CDR2 reads YFSETQ. The V end was cut by 1 base, the J end by 2 bases, with 11 bases between. This chain's CDR3 is CASSLPSKNTDTQYF. The DNA for the CDR3 is TGCGCCAGCAGCTTGCCTAGCAAGAACACAGATACGCAGTATTTT.